The 4 T cell receptor beta chains below all came from one sample that was sequenced in a study of neoadjuvant anti-PD-1 for oral cavity cancer (dated by TCRdb to 2020 to 2022). The sample's time point label, decoded: after neoadjuvant nivolumab, at surgical resection. The library was generated by the immunoSEQ multiplex PCR assay. Imported from immuneACCESS, the table was reduced by TCRdb to in-frame sequences with V and J called. These copies leave out some clones; in studies compared against another copy, an unresolved V gene accounts for under half, and the cause of the remainder is not known. The sample table contains about 25,000 clones; only one count was recorded for 25% to 30% of them. The ten biggest clones cover about 15% of the sample. The sample was tumor tissue, taken after nivolumab (anti-PD-1) treatment. All receptors come from a person aged 35 to 85 with oral cavity squamous cell carcinoma.

The CDR3, as DNA: TGTGCCAGCAGGCGACTAGCGGGGGGGCCCCCAGGAGAGCAGTTCTTC. Its protein is CASRRLAGGPPGEQFF. V usage is TRBV2 and J usage is TRBJ2-1; TRBD2 matches 14 bases. CDR3 length: 16 amino acids. The V gene end was trimmed by 6 bases and the J gene end by 10 bases; junction bases not matched to a gene: 11. Germline loops: CDR1 SNHLY, CDR2 FYNNEI.

The chain recombines TRBV28 with TRBJ2-7, with 8 bases identical to TRBD2. The CDR3 length is 13 residues. The J segment lost 3 bases and the V segment lost 6 bases, leaving 4 bases of the junction unmatched. Per the germline V gene, CDR1 is MDHEN and CDR2 is SYDVKM. CDR3 protein: CASRPGTSYEQYF. The CDR3, as DNA: TGTGCCAGCAGGCCCGGGACTAGCTACGAGCAGTACTTC.

In this sample, this clone turned up once. This sequence joins TRBV6-5 and TRBJ2-5; D may be TRBD2 (6 bases). Trimming pared 0 bases from V and 4 bases from J, leaving 12 bases between. CDR1 is MNHEY, CDR2 SVGAGI, per germline. This CDR3 contains 15 residues. CDR3 amino acids: CASSYSVAGPETQYF. Written as DNA, the CDR3 is TGTGCCAGCAGTTACTCTGTCGCGGGGCCAGAGACCCAGTACTTC.

The chain joins TRBV19 to TRBJ2-5; weak D call: TRBD1 (6 bases). Trimming removed 2 bases from V and 5 bases from J, with 9 bases in between. Germline V gene sequence: CDR1 LNHDA, CDR2 SQIVND (reference sequence). CDR3 length: 13 residues. The CDR3 protein is CASSISGVETQYF. As DNA, the CDR3 is TGTGCCAGTAGTATATCAGGGGTTGAGACCCAGTACTTC. The complete variable domain, with remaining parts taken from reference TRBV19 and TRBJ2-5, reads DGGITQSPKYLFRKEGQNVTLSCEQNLNHDAMYWYRQDPGQGLRLIYYSQIVNDFQKGDIAEGYSVSREKKESFPLTVTSAQKNPTAFYLCASSISGVETQYFGPGTRLLVL.